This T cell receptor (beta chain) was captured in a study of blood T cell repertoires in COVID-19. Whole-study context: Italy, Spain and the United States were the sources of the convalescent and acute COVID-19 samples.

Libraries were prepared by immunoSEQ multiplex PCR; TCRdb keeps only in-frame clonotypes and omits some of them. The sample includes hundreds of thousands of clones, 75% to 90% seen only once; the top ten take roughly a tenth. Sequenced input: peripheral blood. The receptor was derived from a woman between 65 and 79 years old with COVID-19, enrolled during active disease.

The CDR3 coding sequence is TGTGCCAGTAGTAAGGGGGGACAGGGGAACACCGGGGAGCTGTTTTTT. It is translated as CASSKGGQGNTGELFF. The chain recombines TRBV19 with TRBJ2-2; 9 positions match TRBD1. Germline trimming cut 4 bases from V and 1 base from J; bases unmatched to any gene: 4. The CDR3 is made up of 16 amino acids. CDR1 LNHDA and CDR2 SQIVND come from the germline V gene (reference sequence).